This T cell receptor beta chain stems from a study of technical replicates of blood from four donors. Clones were read by immunoSEQ multiplex PCR, and TCRdb kept only the in-frame ones, dropping some. The sample records tens of thousands of clones, around 90% being singletons. Trimming pared 3 bases from V and 3 bases from J, leaving 10 bases between. Germline V lookup: CDR1 SGHTA, CDR2 FQGNSA. The length of the CDR3 is 14 residues. The origin of this receptor is a human donor in good health. This chain links TRBV7-2 with TRBJ2-3; perhaps TRBD1 as D (6 bases). Sequenced input: T cells isolated from PBMCs. The CDR3 DNA reads TGTGCCAGCAGCTTCGGGACAATGACAGATACGCAGTATTTT. It translates to CASSFGTMTDTQYF. The full variable domain, its missing parts supplied by reference TRBV7-2 and TRBJ2-3, is GAGVSQSPSNKVTEKGKDVELRCDPISGHTALYWYRQSLGQGLEFLIYFQGNSAPDKSGLPSDRFSAERTGGSVSTLTIQRTQQEDSAVYLCASSFGTMTDTQYFGPGTRLTVL.